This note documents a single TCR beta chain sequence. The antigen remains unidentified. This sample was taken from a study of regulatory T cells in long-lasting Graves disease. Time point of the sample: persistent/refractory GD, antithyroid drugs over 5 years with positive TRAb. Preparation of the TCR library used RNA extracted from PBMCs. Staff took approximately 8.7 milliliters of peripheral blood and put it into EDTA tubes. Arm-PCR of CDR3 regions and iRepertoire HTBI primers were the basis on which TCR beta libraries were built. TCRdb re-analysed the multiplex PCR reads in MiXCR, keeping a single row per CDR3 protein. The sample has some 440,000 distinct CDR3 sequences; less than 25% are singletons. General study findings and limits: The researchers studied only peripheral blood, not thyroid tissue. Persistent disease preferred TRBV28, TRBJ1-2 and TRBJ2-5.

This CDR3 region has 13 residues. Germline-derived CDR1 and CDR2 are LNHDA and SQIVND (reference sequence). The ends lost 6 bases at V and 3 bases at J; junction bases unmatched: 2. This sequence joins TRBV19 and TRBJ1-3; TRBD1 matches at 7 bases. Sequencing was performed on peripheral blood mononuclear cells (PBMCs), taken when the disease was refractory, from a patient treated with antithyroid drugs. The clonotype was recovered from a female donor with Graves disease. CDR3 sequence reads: CASRGTDGNTIYF. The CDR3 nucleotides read TGTGCCAGTAGGGGGACAGATGGAAACACCATATATTTT.